This T cell receptor (beta chain) emerged from a study of T-cell reconstitution after alpha-beta-depleted transplantation in children. Study-wide results and limits: Newly generated T cells supplied most T-cell counts and diversity one year post-transplant. There were reportedly several hundred expanded graft clones from which alpha-beta T cells came about two months after transplant.

CDR1 and CDR2 from the germline V gene are MNHNS and SASEGT. Deletions cut 7 bases from V and 8 bases from J, with 20 bases between. The CDR3 is 14 residues long. As it was prepared, the TCRbeta library received unique molecular identifiers. Using its own MiXCR run on the PCR reads, TCRdb lists one record per CDR3 protein. The repertoire holds fewer than 700,000 distinct CDR3 sequences, with over 10% as singletons. Note on this clonotype: Its specificity is unknown.

The chain links TRBV6-1 to TRBJ1-2, with a tentative D call TRBD1 (6 bases). This sequence originates from a male patient between 5 and 17 years old who had a stem cell transplant for acute myeloid leukemia, so the T cells may come from the graft donor. Specimen: PBMCs, mostly from graft donor cells, collected 360 days after TCRalphabeta/CD19-depleted stem cell transplant. The DNA for the CDR3 is TGTGCCAGCACCAAAAAGCAGGGGAAGGACGGCTACACCTTC. The encoded protein is CASTKKQGKDGYTF.